The sequence of this T cell receptor beta chain was determined in a study of T cells after yellow fever vaccination. Whole-study findings and limits: Researchers report a weaker secondary response that nonetheless peaked faster, day 5 versus 15. Clones that expanded after primary vaccination mostly reappeared after the booster (less than 98% CD4, approximately 85% CD8).

TCRdb ran MiXCR on the 5' RACE reads and lists one entry per CDR3 protein. The sample carries some 160,000 distinct CDR3 sequences, around 9.7% recorded once. This clonotype was picked up a small number of times. Its specificity is not known. V gave up 3 bases and J gave up 4 bases, with 4 bases separating them. Germline V gene sequence: CDR1 DFQATT, CDR2 SNEGSKA (reference sequence). The CDR3 runs 11 residues. The sample consisted of CD8+ T cells sorted from PBMCs, taken 45 days after the yellow fever booster vaccination. This sequence was found in a man younger than 35 who received the YFV17D yellow fever vaccine. The rearrangement joins TRBV20-1 to TRBJ1-3; D is unclear. CDR3 loop: CSASAGNTIYF. The CDR3 DNA reads as TGCAGTGCTAGCGCCGGAAACACCATATATTTT.